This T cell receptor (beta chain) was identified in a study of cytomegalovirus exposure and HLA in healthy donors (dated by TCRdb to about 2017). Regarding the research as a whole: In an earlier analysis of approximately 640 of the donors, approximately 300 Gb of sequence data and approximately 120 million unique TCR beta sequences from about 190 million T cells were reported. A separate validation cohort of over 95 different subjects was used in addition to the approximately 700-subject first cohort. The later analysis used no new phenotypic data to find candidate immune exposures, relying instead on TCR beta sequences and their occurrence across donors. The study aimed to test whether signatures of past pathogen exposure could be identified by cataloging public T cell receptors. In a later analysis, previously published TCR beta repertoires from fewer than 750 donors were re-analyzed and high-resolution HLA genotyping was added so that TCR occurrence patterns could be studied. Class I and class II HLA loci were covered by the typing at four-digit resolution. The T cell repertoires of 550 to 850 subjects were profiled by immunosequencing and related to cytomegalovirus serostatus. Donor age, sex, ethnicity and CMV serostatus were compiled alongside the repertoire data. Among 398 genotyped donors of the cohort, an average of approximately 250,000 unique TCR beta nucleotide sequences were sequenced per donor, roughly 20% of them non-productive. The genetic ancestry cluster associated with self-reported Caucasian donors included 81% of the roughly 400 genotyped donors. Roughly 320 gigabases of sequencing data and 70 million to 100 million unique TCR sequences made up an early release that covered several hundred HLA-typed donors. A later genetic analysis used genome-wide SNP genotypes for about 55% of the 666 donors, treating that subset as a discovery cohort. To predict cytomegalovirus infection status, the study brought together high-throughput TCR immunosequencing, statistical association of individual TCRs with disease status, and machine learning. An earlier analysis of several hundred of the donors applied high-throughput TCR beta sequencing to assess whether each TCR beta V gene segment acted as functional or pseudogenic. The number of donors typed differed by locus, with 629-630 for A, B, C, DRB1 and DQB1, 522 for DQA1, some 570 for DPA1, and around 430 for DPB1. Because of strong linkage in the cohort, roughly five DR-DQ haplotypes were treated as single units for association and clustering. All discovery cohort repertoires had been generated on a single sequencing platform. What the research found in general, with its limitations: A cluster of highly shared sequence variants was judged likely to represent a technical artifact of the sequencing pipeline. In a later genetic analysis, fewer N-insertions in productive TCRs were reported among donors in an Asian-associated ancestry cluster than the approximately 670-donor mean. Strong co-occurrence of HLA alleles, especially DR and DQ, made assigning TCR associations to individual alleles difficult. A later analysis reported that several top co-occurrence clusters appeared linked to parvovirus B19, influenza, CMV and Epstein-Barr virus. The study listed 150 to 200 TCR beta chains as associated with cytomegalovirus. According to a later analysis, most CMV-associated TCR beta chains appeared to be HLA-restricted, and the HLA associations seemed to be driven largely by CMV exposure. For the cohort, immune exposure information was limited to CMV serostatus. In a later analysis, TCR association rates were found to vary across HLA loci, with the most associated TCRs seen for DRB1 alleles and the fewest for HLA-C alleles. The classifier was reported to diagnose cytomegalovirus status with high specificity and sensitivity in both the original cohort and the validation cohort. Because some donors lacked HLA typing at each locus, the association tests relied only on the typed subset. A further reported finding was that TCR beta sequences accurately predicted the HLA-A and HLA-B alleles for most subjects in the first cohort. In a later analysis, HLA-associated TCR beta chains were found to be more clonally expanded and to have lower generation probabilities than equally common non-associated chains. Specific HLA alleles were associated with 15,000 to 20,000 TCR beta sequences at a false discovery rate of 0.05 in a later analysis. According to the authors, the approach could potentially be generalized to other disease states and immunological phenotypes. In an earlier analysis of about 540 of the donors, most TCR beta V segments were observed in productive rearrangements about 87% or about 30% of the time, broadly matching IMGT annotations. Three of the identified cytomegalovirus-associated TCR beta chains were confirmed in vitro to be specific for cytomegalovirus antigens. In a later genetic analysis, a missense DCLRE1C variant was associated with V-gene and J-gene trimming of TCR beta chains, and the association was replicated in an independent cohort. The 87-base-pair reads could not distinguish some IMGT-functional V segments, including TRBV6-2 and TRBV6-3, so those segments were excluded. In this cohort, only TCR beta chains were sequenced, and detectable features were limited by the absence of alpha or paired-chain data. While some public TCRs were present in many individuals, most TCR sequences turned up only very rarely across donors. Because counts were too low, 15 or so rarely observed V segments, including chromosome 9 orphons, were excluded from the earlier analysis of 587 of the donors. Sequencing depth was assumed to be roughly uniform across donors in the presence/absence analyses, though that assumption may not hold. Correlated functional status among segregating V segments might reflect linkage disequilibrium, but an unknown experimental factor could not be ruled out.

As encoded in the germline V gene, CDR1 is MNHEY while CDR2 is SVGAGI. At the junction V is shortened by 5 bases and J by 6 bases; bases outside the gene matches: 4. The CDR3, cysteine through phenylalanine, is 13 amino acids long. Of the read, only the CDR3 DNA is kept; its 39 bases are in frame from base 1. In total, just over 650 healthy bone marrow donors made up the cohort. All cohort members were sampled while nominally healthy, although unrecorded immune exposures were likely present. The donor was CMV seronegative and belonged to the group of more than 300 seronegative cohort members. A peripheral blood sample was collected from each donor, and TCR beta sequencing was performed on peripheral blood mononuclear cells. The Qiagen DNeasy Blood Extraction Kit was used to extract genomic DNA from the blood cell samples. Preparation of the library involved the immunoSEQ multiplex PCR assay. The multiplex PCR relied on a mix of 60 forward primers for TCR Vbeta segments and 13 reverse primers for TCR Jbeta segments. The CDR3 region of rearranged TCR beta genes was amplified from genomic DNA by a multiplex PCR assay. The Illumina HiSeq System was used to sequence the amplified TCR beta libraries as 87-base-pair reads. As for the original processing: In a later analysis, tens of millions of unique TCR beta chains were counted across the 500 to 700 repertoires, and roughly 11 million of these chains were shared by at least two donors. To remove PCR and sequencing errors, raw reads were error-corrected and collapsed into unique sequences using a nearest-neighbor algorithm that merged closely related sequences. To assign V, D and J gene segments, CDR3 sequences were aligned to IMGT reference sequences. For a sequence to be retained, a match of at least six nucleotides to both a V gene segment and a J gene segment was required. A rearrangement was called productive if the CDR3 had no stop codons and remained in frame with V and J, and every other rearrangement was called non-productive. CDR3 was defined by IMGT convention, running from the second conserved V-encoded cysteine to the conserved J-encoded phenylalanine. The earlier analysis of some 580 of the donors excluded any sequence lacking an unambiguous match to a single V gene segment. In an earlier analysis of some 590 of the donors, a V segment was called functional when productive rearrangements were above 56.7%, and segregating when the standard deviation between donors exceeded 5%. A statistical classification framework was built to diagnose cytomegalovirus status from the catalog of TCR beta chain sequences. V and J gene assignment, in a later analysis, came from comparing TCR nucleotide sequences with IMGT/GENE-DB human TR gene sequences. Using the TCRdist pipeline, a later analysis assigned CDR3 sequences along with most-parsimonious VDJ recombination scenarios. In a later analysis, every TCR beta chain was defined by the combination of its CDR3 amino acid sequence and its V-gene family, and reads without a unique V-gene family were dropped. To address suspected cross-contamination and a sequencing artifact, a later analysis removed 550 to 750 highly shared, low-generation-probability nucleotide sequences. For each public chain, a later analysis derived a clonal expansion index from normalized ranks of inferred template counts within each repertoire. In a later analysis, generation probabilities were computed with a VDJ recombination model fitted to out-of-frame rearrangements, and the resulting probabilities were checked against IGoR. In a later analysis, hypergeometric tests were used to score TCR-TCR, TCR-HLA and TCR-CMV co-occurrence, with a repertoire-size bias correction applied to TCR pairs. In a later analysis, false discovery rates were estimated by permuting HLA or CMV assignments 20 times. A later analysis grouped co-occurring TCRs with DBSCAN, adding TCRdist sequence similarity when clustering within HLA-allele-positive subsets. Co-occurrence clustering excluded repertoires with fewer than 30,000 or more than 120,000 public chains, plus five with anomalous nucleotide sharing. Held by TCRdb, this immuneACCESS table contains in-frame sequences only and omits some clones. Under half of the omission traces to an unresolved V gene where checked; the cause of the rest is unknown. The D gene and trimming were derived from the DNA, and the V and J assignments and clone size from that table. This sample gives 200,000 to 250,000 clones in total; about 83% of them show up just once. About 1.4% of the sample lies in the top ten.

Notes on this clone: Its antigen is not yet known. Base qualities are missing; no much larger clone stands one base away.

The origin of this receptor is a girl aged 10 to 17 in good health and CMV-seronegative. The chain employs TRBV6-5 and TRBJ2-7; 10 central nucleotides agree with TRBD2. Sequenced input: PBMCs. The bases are TGTGCCAGCAGTCACCGGACTAGCGGCGAGCAGTACTTC. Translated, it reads CASSHRTSGEQYF.